These 23 T cell receptor beta chains came from one sample sequenced in a study of cytomegalovirus exposure and HLA in healthy donors. Researchers ran the PCR with 60 Vbeta and 13 Jbeta primers. Only in-frame clones appear in the TCRdb table, and some are missing; sequencing was by immunoSEQ multiplex PCR. Among around 120,000 clones listed, over 75% were seen once. Material for sequencing was PBMCs. The receptors originated from a woman between 35 and 50 years old in good health and CMV-seropositive.

V gene TRBV5-1 combines with J gene TRBJ2-7, with 7 bases that match TRBD1. V gave up 4 bases and J gave up 0 bases; unmatched junction bases: 7. The CDR3 totals 15 residues. Germline V gene sequence: CDR1 SGHRS, CDR2 YFSETQ. The CDR3, as DNA: TGCGCCAGCAGCCGACCGGGACAGAGCTCCTACGAGCAGTACTTC. Translating gives CASSRPGQSSYEQYF.

The chain employs TRBV5-6 and TRBJ2-1; D is undetermined. Trimming took 1 base from V and 6 from J, leaving 5 bases between them. The CDR3 spans 12 residues. CDR1 and CDR2 (germline): SGHDT, YYEEEE. Here the CDR3 DNA reads TGTGCCAGCAGCTTGACTTTCAATGAGCAGTTCTTC. Its protein product is CASSLTFNEQFF. The whole variable domain, filled in from reference TRBV5-6 and TRBJ2-1, reads DAGVTQSPTHLIKTRGQQVTLRCSPKSGHDTVSWYQQALGQGPQFIFQYYEEEERQRGNFPDRFSGHQFPNYSSELNVNALLLGDSALYLCASSLTFNEQFFGPGTRLTVL.

The chain recombines TRBV29-1 with TRBJ2-5, with D maybe TRBD1 (5 bases). The CDR3 is made up of 12 amino acids. Germline assignment: CDR1 SQVTM and CDR2 ANQGSEA. V was cut by 5 bases and J by 4 bases, with 11 bases left in between. CDR3 in DNA: TGCAGCGTTAGGGGTGTCGGAGAGACCCAGTACTTC. It yields the protein CSVRGVGETQYF.

This clone was detected only a few times. V gene TRBV5-6 combines with J gene TRBJ1-2; no clear D gene. V was cut by 2 bases and J by 3 bases, with 14 bases left in between. This CDR3 is 15 amino acids long. Per the germline V gene, CDR1 is SGHDT and CDR2 is YYEEEE. CDR3 nucleotides: TGTGCCAGCAGCTTTAATGAGGGTTCGGACTATGGCTACACCTTC. The encoded protein is CASSFNEGSDYGYTF.

The chain is built from TRBV5-6 and TRBJ2-7, with D possibly TRBD2 on 5 matching bases. Germline assignment: CDR1 SGHDT and CDR2 YYEEEE. Between the trimmed V and J ends, which lost 4 bases and 9 bases, there was a span of 11 bases. This CDR3 contains 11 residues. The CDR3 region is CASSAGRGQYF. The CDR3 DNA follows: TGTGCCAGCAGCGCGGGCCGCGGGCAGTACTTC.

This clone turned up a few times. This rearrangement joins TRBV18 to TRBJ1-1, with a weak D call TRBD1 (5 bases). V dropped 1 base and J dropped 4 bases, with 16 bases sitting between them. The CDR3 is 16 residues long. CDR1 and CDR2 (germline): KGHSH, LQKENI. CDR3 loop: CASSPRRDGGSTEAFF. In DNA form, the CDR3 reads TGTGCCAGCTCACCACGTAGGGACGGAGGGAGCACTGAAGCTTTCTTT.

V and J are TRBV25-1 and TRBJ1-1; maybe TRBD1 (6 bases). The CDR3 spans 14 residues. Germline V CDR1 and CDR2: MGHDK, SYGVNS. Trimming removed 5 bases from V and 1 base from J, with 11 bases in between. The CDR3 DNA follows: TGTGCCAGCAGTTATGGGGGCCCGAACACTGAAGCTTTCTTT. Protein product: CASSYGGPNTEAFF.

The chain joins TRBV6-4 to TRBJ2-3; 8 bases are a match to TRBD2. The CDR3 is 14 amino acids. Germline CDR1 and CDR2: MRHNA and SNTAGT. V dropped 6 bases and J dropped 2; count of bases not matched to a gene: 4. The CDR3 coding sequence is TGTGCCAGCAGGGAACTAGCGGACACAGATACGCAGTATTTT. This translates into CASRELADTDTQYF.

The chain has TRBV18 and TRBJ2-5; a possible D gene is TRBD2 (5 bases). Judging by the DNA end, TRBJ2-7 fits better; the J call may be wrong. The CDR3 is made up of 15 amino acids. Germline CDR1 KGHSH, CDR2 LQKENI. The CDR3 nucleotides are TGTGCCAGCTCACCGGCGGGCCGGCCCGCCTACGAGCAGTACTTC. Encoded protein: CASSPAGRPAYEQYF.

The chain couples TRBV28 to TRBJ2-2, with D maybe TRBD2 (5 bases). Germline V gene lookup returns CDR1 MDHEN and CDR2 SYDVKM. The CDR3 is made up of 15 amino acids. V shed 7 bases and J shed 0 bases, with 12 bases lying between them. CDR3 bases: TGTGCCAGCAAGGAGGTCAACGCGAACACCGGGGAGCTGTTTTTT. This translates into CASKEVNANTGELFF.

This clone was found a few times. The rearrangement joins TRBV7-2 to TRBJ2-5, with 10 bases matching TRBD2. With V trimmed by 3 bases and J by 3 bases, 4 bases remained unmatched. This CDR3 has 15 amino acids. The germline V gene encodes CDR1 SGHTA and CDR2 FQGNSA. The CDR3 nucleotides are TGTGCCAGCAGCTTCAGGACTAGCGGAAAAGAGACCCAGTACTTC. Protein sequence: CASSFRTSGKETQYF.

This chain links TRBV28 with TRBJ2-7; TRBD2 aligns across 7 bases. The CDR3 contains 14 residues. V gave up 3 bases and J gave up 6 bases; unmatched junction bases: 8. Germline V gene data show CDR1 as MDHEN and CDR2 as SYDVKM. DNA for the CDR3: TGTGCCAGCAGTTTCGGCGGGAGAGTCGGCGAGCAGTACTTC. It yields the protein CASSFGGRVGEQYF. Complete variable domain (other parts from reference TRBV28 and TRBJ2-7): DVKVTQSSRYLVKRTGEKVFLECVQDMDHENMFWYRQDPGLGLRLIYFSYDVKMKEKGDIPEGYSVSREKKERFSLILESASTNQTSMYLCASSFGGRVGEQYFGPGTRLTVT.

The chain uses TRBV27 and TRBJ2-2; D may be TRBD1 (6 bases). The germline V and J ends were trimmed by 7 bases and 1 base, with 19 bases remaining between them. The germline CDR1 and CDR2 sequences are MNHEY and SMNVEV (reference sequence). The CDR3 is 17 amino acids. CDR3 in amino acids: CASISITGLQNTGELFF. The CDR3 coding sequence is TGTGCCAGCATTTCTATCACAGGGTTGCAGAACACCGGGGAGCTGTTTTTT.

The rearrangement uses TRBV6-1 and TRBJ1-1, with D possibly being TRBD1 (6 bases). V lost 2 bases, J lost 5 bases, and 12 bases lay in between. Germline V CDR1 and CDR2: MNHNS, SASEGT. This CDR3 has 14 residues. Here the CDR3 reads CASSEPQGWTEAFF. The DNA for the CDR3 is TGTGCCAGCAGTGAACCACAGGGTTGGACTGAAGCTTTCTTT.

The rearrangement links TRBV4-1 to TRBJ2-5; perhaps TRBD2 as D (5 bases). The V gene lost 3 bases and the J gene lost 5 bases, with 16 bases spanning the gap. CDR3 size: 15 residues. CDR1 and CDR2 (germline): MGHRA, YSYEKL. The CDR3 here is CASSHGSTGVETQYF. CDR3 DNA sequence: TGCGCCAGCAGCCACGGCAGTACCGGGGTGGAGACCCAGTACTTC.

This clone has just one count. The chain uses TRBV5-1 and TRBJ1-5; D remains unclear. The CDR3 runs to 16 residues. Per the germline V gene, CDR1 is SGHRS and CDR2 is YFSETQ. The ends were cut back, 0 bases at V and 2 bases at J, with 12 bases in the middle. The CDR3 DNA is TGCGCCAGCAGCTTGGACCCCCCCGAGGGCAATCAGCCCCAGCATTTT. Amino acids: CASSLDPPEGNQPQHF.

The V gene is TRBV9, the J gene TRBJ2-1; D gene ambiguous. This CDR3 has 15 amino acids. Germline CDR1 SGDLS, CDR2 YYNGEE. Between the trimmed V and J ends, which lost 4 bases and 7 bases, there was a span of 18 bases. The CDR3 DNA follows: TGTGCCAGCAGCCCATTCGAGTTTCCTCCAAATGAGCAGTTCTTC. This sequence encodes CASSPFEFPPNEQFF.

This clone was observed a handful of times. The rearrangement joins TRBV6-1 to TRBJ2-2; 8 nucleotides align to TRBD1. Germline assignment: CDR1 MNHNS and CDR2 SASEGT. The ends lost 5 bases at V and 1 base at J; junction bases unmatched: 0. The CDR3 has 14 residues. The CDR3 here is CASSTGGNTGELFF. The DNA of the CDR3 is TGTGCCAGCAGTACAGGGGGGAACACCGGGGAGCTGTTTTTT.

This clone was observed a few times. The chain recombines TRBV18 with TRBJ2-1; maybe TRBD2 (7 bases). Between the trimmed V and J ends, which lost 3 bases and 8 bases, there was a span of 11 bases. CDR1 is KGHSH and CDR2 is LQKENI in the germline V gene. The CDR3 is made up of 13 amino acids. The CDR3 coding sequence is TGTGCCAGCTCACCGAGAGGGGGGGATGAGCAGTTCTTC. Residues: CASSPRGGDEQFF.

This clone has more than one count but fewer than ten. The same CDR3 also results from other DNA sequences found in this sample. This chain joins TRBV7-2 and TRBJ1-1, with TRBD1 matching over 9 bases. The ends lost 4 bases at V and 5 bases at J; junction bases unmatched: 5. This CDR3 spans 14 amino acids. Germline V gene lookup returns CDR1 SGHTA and CDR2 FQGNSA. This chain's CDR3 is CASSSQGAGTEAFF. CDR3 sequence (DNA): TGTGCCAGCAGCTCACAGGGGGCGGGAACTGAAGCTTTCTTT.

The chain links TRBV5-4 to TRBJ2-7; TRBD1 matches 10 bases. Germline V lookup: CDR1 SGHNT, CDR2 YYREEE (reference sequence). The CDR3 length is 17 residues. J gave up 0 bases and V 3 bases, and 9 bases lay outside the gene matches. The CDR3 DNA is TGTGCCAGCAGCTCCGGGACAGGGGCGAGGAGCTCCTACGAGCAGTACTTC. It translates to CASSSGTGARSSYEQYF.

This clone appeared a single time. The chain couples TRBV30 to TRBJ1-4; 9 nucleotides line up with TRBD1. The CDR3 has 14 residues. Germline V lookup: CDR1 GTSNPN, CDR2 SVGIG (reference sequence). V lost 4 bases, J lost 8 bases, and 8 bases stayed unmatched. CDR3 loop: CAWKLRTGEEKLFF. Here the CDR3 DNA reads TGTGCCTGGAAACTAAGGACAGGGGAGGAAAAACTGTTTTTT. The variable domain in full, completed from reference TRBV30 and TRBJ1-4, reads SQTIHQWPATLVQPVGSPLSLECTVEGTSNPNLYWYRQAAGRGLQLLFYSVGIGQISSEVPQNLSASRPQDRQFILSSKKLLLSDSGFYLCAWKLRTGEEKLFFGSGTQLSVL.

The chain uses TRBV11-2 and TRBJ1-3; TRBD1 might be the D (6 bases). The CDR3 has 15 amino acids. The germline V and J ends were trimmed by 2 bases and 4 bases, with 12 bases remaining between them. Per the germline V gene, CDR1 is SGHAT and CDR2 is FQNNGV. CDR3 in amino acids: CASSLQGFGGNTIYF. In nucleotides, the CDR3 is TGTGCCAGCAGCTTACAGGGGTTTGGAGGAAACACCATATATTTT.